This TCR beta chain came from a study of post-analysis software for immune sequencing data. General study results and limits: Patients carried roughly 5 TRBV segments more frequently than controls did, and TRBV5-6, TRBV5-1 and TRBV20-1 were among them. By F measure, samples from a shared preparation batch strongly co-clustered. Controls had significantly higher normalized Chao1 diversity than multiple sclerosis patients.

CDR3 length: 12 residues. V gave up 5 bases and J gave up 7 bases, with 11 bases separating them. About this clonotype: What it binds is not known.

Unique molecular identifiers tagged the TCR beta cDNA libraries. From around 1 to 10 million T cells, roughly 0.5 million cDNA molecules were obtained. TCRdb reprocessed the PCR reads with MiXCR, giving one entry per CDR3 protein. The sample has roughly 540,000 distinct CDR3 sequences, 34% seen once. The V gene is TRBV12-3 or TRBV12-4, the J gene TRBJ1-2; D is possibly TRBD1 (6 bases). The source of this sequence is a girl aged 2 to 17 with multiple sclerosis. Sequenced sample: blood. CDR3 bases: TGTGCCAGCAGTCTGGGGGCTGGTGGCTACACCTTC. It yields the protein CASSLGAGGYTF.